The clone carrying this TCR beta chain was counted many times. Its antigen is unknown. Every sequencing run gave over 160 million TCR-beta sequences, taken from 15-18 subjects. Using its own MiXCR run on the 5' RACE reads, TCRdb lists one record per CDR3 protein. This table has about 70,000 distinct CDR3 sequences, approximately 5.3% appearing once. This entry is derived from a study of neurological immune-mediated disorders. From germline, CDR1 is LGHDT and CDR2 YNNKEL (reference sequence). The CDR3 has 18 residues. V was clipped by 0 bases and J by 3 bases; unmatched bases: 9. General study points: The multiple sclerosis repertoire cluster was not associated with any clinical or MRI feature, with the authors stating that larger cohorts are needed. One related-CDR3 cluster, which may be a signature, held the repertoires of 18 of 34 multiple sclerosis patients after phylogenetic grouping. None of the CDR3 amino acid sequences in expanded clones turned up in more than one subject, which points to private repertoires in all groups.

This sequence was found in a human donor with multiple sclerosis. The donor label of this sample is uncertain. Sequencing used PBMCs. The chain combines TRBV3-1 with TRBJ2-2; 8 nucleotides agree with TRBD2. CDR3 DNA sequence: TGTGCCAGCAGCCAAGAATACGGGGGACTAGATGACACCGGGGAGCTGTTTTTT. Protein: CASSQEYGGLDDTGELFF.